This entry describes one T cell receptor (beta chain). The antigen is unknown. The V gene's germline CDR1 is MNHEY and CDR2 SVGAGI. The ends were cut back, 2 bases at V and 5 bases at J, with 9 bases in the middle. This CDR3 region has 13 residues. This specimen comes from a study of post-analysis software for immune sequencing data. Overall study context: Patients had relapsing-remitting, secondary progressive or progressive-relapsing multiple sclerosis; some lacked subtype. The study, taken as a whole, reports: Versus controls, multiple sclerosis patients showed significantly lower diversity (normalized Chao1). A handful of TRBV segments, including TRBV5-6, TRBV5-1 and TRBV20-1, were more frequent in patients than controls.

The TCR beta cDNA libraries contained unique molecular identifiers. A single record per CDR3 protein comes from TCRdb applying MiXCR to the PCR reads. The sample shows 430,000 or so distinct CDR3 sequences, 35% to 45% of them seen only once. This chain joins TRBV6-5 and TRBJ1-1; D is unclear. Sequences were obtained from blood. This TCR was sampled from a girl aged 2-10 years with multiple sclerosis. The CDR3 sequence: CASSYPDFTEAFF. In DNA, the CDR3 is TGTGCCAGCAGTTACCCCGACTTTACTGAAGCTTTCTTT.